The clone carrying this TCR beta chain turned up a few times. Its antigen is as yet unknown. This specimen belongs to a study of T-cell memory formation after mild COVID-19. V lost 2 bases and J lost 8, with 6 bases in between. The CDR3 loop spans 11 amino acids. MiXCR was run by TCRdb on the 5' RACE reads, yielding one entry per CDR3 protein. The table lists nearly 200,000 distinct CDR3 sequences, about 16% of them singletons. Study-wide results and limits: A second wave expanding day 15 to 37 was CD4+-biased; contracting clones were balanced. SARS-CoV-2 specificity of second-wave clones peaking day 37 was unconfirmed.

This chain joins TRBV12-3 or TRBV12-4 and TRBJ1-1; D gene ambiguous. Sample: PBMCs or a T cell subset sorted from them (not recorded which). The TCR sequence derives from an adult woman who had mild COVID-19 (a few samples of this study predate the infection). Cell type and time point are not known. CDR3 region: CASSLKAEAFF. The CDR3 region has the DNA TGTGCCAGCAGTTTAAAGGCGGAAGCTTTCTTT.